The 11 T cell receptor beta chains listed next were all sequenced from one sample in a study of T cell responses to AZD1222 COVID-19 vaccine. Generated by immunoSEQ multiplex PCR, the TCRdb table keeps only in-frame clones and is missing some. This sample has about 75,000 clones, with approximately 89% found just once. This sample comprised peripheral blood, obtained 28 days after the second dose of the MenACWY control vaccine. The receptor source for this set is an adult who received the MenACWY meningococcal vaccine as a control.

V gene TRBV5-1 combines with J gene TRBJ2-1, with D perhaps matching TRBD2 (6 bases). CDR1 is SGHRS, CDR2 YFSETQ, per germline. The CDR3 covers 15 residues. Trimming pared 0 bases from V and 4 bases from J, leaving 11 bases between. CDR3 residues: CASSLGWGTYNEQFF. The DNA for the CDR3 is TGCGCCAGCAGCTTGGGTTGGGGGACTTACAATGAGCAGTTCTTC.

This chain connects TRBV6-1 to TRBJ2-3, with TRBD2 matching over 7 bases. V gave up 1 base and J gave up 1 base; unmatched junction bases: 5. In germline, CDR1 is MNHNS, CDR2 SASEGT. The CDR3 length is 16 residues. The CDR3 sequence is CASSEVSGEGTDTQYF. In DNA form, the CDR3 reads TGTGCCAGCAGTGAAGTGAGCGGGGAGGGCACAGATACGCAGTATTTT.

In regard to this clone: Germline is not matched at one junction end, which may reflect a read error. J is TRBJ2-2 and V is TRBV19, with 14 bases that match TRBD2. The CDR3 is made up of 13 amino acids. CDR1 LNHDA and CDR2 SQIVND come from the germline V gene (reference sequence). CDR3 sequence (DNA): TGTGCCAGTAGTTCGACTAGCGGGGGGGCGTTGCTTTTT. This encodes CASSSTSGGALLF.

The V call is TRBV3-1 (or the pseudogene TRBV3-2), the J call TRBJ1-2, with 7 nucleotides matching TRBD1. Looked up from germline, CDR1 is LGHDT and CDR2 is YNNKEL (reference sequence). The J segment lost 1 base and the V segment lost 6 bases, leaving 11 bases of the junction unmatched. The CDR3 covers 16 residues. The CDR3 loop is CASSRGTVGGNYGYTF. CDR3 nucleotide sequence: TGTGCCAGCAGTCGCGGGACAGTAGGTGGTAACTATGGCTACACCTTC.

This chain links TRBV27 with TRBJ2-7; 9 bases line up with TRBD1. Germline V gene data show CDR1 as MNHEY and CDR2 as SMNVEV (reference sequence). The CDR3 spans 15 residues. V was pared by 5 bases and J by 3 bases, with 8 bases of the junction left unmatched. CDR3 loop: CASSRGTGMFYEQYF. DNA for the CDR3: TGTGCCAGCAGTAGGGGGACAGGGATGTTCTACGAGCAGTACTTC.

V and J are TRBV19 and TRBJ2-5; D might be TRBD1 (6 bases). The CDR3 is 15 amino acids. The V gene's germline CDR1 is LNHDA and CDR2 SQIVND (reference sequence). The ends were cut back, 3 bases at V and 4 bases at J, with 15 bases in the middle. CDR3 loop: CASSIPSGRGETQYF. For the CDR3, the DNA is TGTGCCAGTAGTATCCCCTCGGGCAGGGGAGAGACCCAGTACTTC.

This chain uses TRBV30 with TRBJ1-5; D is uncertain. This CDR3 has 13 amino acids. V lost 0 bases to trimming and J lost 0 bases, with 3 bases between them. From germline, CDR1 is GTSNPN and CDR2 SVGIG (reference sequence). The CDR3 is CAWSVSSNQPQHF. In DNA, the CDR3 is TGTGCCTGGAGTGTTAGTAGCAATCAGCCCCAGCATTTT.

The chain combines TRBV11-2 with TRBJ2-2, with 7 bases aligning to TRBD1. V gave up 1 base and J gave up 1 base; unmatched junction bases: 6. CDR1 is SGHAT and CDR2 is FQNNGV in the germline V gene. This CDR3 contains 17 residues. The CDR3 DNA reads TGTGCCAGCAGCTTAGTAAGGGGGCCGTGGAACACCGGGGAGCTGTTTTTT. Translated, it gives CASSLVRGPWNTGELFF. The whole variable domain, filled in from reference TRBV11-2 and TRBJ2-2, reads EAGVAQSPRYKIIEKRQSVAFWCNPISGHATLYWYQQILGQGPKLLIQFQNNGVVDDSQLPKDRFSAERLKGVDSTLKIQPAKLEDSAVYLCASSLVRGPWNTGELFFGEGSRLTVL.

This rearrangement joins TRBV19 to TRBJ1-5; D uncertain. The germline V and J ends were trimmed by 5 bases and 7 bases, with 12 bases remaining between them. CDR1 and CDR2 (germline): LNHDA, SQIVND (reference sequence). This CDR3 has 13 amino acids. CDR3 DNA sequence: TGTGCCAGTAGTCAGGAGGGTCGACAGCCCCAGCATTTT. Translation gives CASSQEGRQPQHF.

This clone was seen only a few times. The chain has TRBV14 and TRBJ1-2; TRBD1 matches 7 bases. The CDR3 totals 15 residues. Looked up from germline, CDR1 is SGHDN and CDR2 is FVKESK. V was pared by 8 bases and J by 0 bases, with 9 bases of the junction left unmatched. The CDR3 here is CASSQIGTANYGYTF. The CDR3 region has the DNA TGTGCCAGCTCCCAGATCGGGACAGCTAACTATGGCTACACCTTC.

The chain employs TRBV9 and TRBJ2-6; 7 positions agree with TRBD1. V was clipped by 2 bases and J by 0 bases; unmatched bases: 5. The CDR3 loop spans 17 amino acids. Germline V gene lookup returns CDR1 SGDLS and CDR2 YYNGEE. CDR3 bases: TGTGCCAGCAGCGTCACAGGGGCCCACTCTGGGGCCAACGTCCTGACTTTC. Amino acids: CASSVTGAHSGANVLTF.